A single sample gave rise to the 29 T cell receptor beta chains below, sequenced in a study of CD8+ T cells in alopecia areata. Researchers took lesional scalp punch biopsies and peripheral blood from people who were alopecia areata patients. In each case, RNA was isolated and then reverse transcribed into cDNA as the sequencing template. Only in-frame clones appear in the TCRdb table, and some are missing; sequencing was by immunoSEQ multiplex PCR. The table has over 14,000 clones, 45% to 60% seen once. Source: skin, taken at week 0. The receptors originated from a human donor with alopecia areata.

The chain joins TRBV6-1 to TRBJ2-7, with D possibly TRBD1 on 6 matching bases. CDR3 length: 14 residues. Trimming pared 5 bases from V and 1 base from J, leaving 12 bases between. The V gene's germline CDR1 is MNHNS and CDR2 SASEGT. The CDR3 protein is CASSFHRESYEQYF. CDR3 nucleotide sequence: TGTGCCAGCAGTTTCCACAGGGAATCCTACGAGCAGTACTTC.

This chain uses TRBV5-4 with TRBJ1-2; 7 bases are shared with TRBD1. The CDR3 is made up of 14 amino acids. Trimming cost V 6 bases and J 6 bases; bases outside gene matches: 11. Germline-derived CDR1 and CDR2 are SGHNT and YYREEE (reference sequence). CDR3 sequence: CASMSRGQTDGYTF. In nucleotides, the CDR3 is TGTGCCAGCATGTCAAGGGGACAGACGGATGGCTACACCTTC.

J is TRBJ1-5 and V is TRBV28; D remains unclear. Trimming stripped 8 bases from V and 6 bases from J, with 14 bases between. The CDR3 covers 13 residues. Germline CDR1 and CDR2: MDHEN and SYDVKM. CDR3 protein: CASGIGSGQPQHF. The CDR3 DNA sequence: TGTGCCAGCGGAATAGGGTCCGGTCAGCCCCAGCATTTT. The full variable domain, in which reference TRBV28 and TRBJ1-5 provide the parts outside the CDR3, is DVKVTQSSRYLVKRTGEKVFLECVQDMDHENMFWYRQDPGLGLRLIYFSYDVKMKEKGDIPEGYSVSREKKERFSLILESASTNQTSMYLCASGIGSGQPQHFGDGTRLSIL.

The V gene is TRBV5-4, the J gene TRBJ2-3; D not certain. The V end was cut by 4 bases, the J end by 2 bases, with 20 bases between. This CDR3 region has 17 residues. Germline V gene data show CDR1 as SGHNT and CDR2 as YYREEE (reference sequence). CDR3 region: CASSQDRNLLVTDTQYF. CDR3 DNA: TGTGCCAGCAGCCAAGATCGCAACCTCCTGGTCACAGATACGCAGTATTTT.

This clone was seen more than once but under ten times. The chain links TRBV30 to TRBJ2-3, with D unclear. Germline V CDR1 and CDR2: GTSNPN, SVGIG (reference sequence). V was clipped by 2 bases and J by 2 bases, with 17 bases between them. The CDR3 loop spans 16 amino acids. CDR3 region: CAWSLKSRALTDTQYF. CDR3 bases: TGTGCCTGGAGTCTTAAATCAAGGGCCCTCACAGATACGCAGTATTTT.

J is TRBJ1-2 and V is TRBV6-1; 10 nucleotides align to TRBD1. The CDR3 consists of 14 residues. The junction had 7 bases not matched to a gene; V was cut back by 4 bases and J by 8 bases. Germline V gives CDR1 MNHNS, CDR2 SASEGT. CDR3 in amino acids: CASSGRQGADGYTF. In DNA, the CDR3 is TGTGCCAGCAGTGGCCGACAGGGGGCGGACGGCTACACCTTC.

This chain joins TRBV4-3 and TRBJ2-3; possibly TRBD2 for D (6 bases). V was cut by 8 bases and J by 2 bases, with 17 bases left in between. Germline CDR1 and CDR2: LGHNA and YSLEER. This CDR3 region has 15 residues. CDR3 residues: CASPKSRGSTDTQYF. The CDR3 coding sequence is TGCGCCAGCCCAAAATCCCGGGGGTCCACAGATACGCAGTATTTT.

The chain is built from TRBV18 and TRBJ2-3, with D perhaps TRBD1 (7 bases). This CDR3 is built from 22 residues. Trimming cost V 2 bases and J 0 bases, with 30 bases left between them. CDR1 is KGHSH, CDR2 LQKENI, per germline. The CDR3 sequence is CASSPGLYRRGNRGLSTDTQYF. In DNA form, the CDR3 reads TGTGCCAGCTCACCAGGGCTGTATCGGCGGGGAAACAGGGGCCTTAGCACAGATACGCAGTATTTT.

This clone has just a few counts. V and J are TRBV5-5 and TRBJ2-1, with 7 bases fitting TRBD1. This CDR3 region has 15 residues. The V and J ends lost 3 bases and 4 bases, in that order; junction bases with no gene match: 7. The germline gives CDR1 SGHKS, CDR2 YYEKEE (reference sequence). CDR3 residues: CASSSGTVVYNEQFF. The CDR3 coding sequence is TGTGCCAGCAGCTCCGGGACAGTCGTTTACAATGAGCAGTTCTTC.

The chain carries TRBV29-1 and TRBJ1-1; 9 bases match TRBD1. The CDR3 has 18 amino acids. J gave up 7 bases and V 3 bases, and 21 bases lay outside the gene matches. CDR1 is SQVTM, CDR2 ANQGSEA, per germline. This CDR3 is CSVETRVTTRQGEGEAFF. The CDR3 DNA reads TGCAGCGTTGAGACCCGGGTGACGACGAGACAGGGGGAGGGTGAAGCTTTCTTT.

This rearrangement joins TRBV5-5 to TRBJ2-1; 7 bases map to TRBD1. The CDR3 runs to 13 residues. The V segment lost 2 bases and the J segment 9 bases; nucleotides outside the gene matches: 5. The V gene's germline CDR1 is SGHKS and CDR2 YYEKEE (reference sequence). CDR3 coding DNA: TGTGCCAGCAGCTTACGAGGGGACAGTGAGCAGTTCTTC. Its translation: CASSLRGDSEQFF.

CDR3 in DNA: TGTGCCAGCAGTCCCGCCCCGACAGCCCGTGGGGCCAACGTCCTGACTTTC. Amino acids: CASSPAPTARGANVLTF. The J gene is TRBJ2-6, the V gene TRBV13; D might be TRBD1 (5 bases). Trimming removed 6 bases at V and 3 bases at J, with 18 bases between. CDR1 and CDR2 from the germline V gene are PRHDT and FYEKMQ (reference sequence). The CDR3 is 17 amino acids.

This clone has a single count. The V gene is TRBV28, the J gene TRBJ2-2; D gene uncertain. Germline assignment: CDR1 MDHEN and CDR2 SYDVKM. The CDR3 contains 13 residues. The V end was cut by 3 bases, the J end by 6 bases, with 8 bases between. The CDR3 is CASSLGKAGELFF. CDR3 nucleotide sequence: TGTGCCAGCAGTTTGGGGAAAGCCGGGGAGCTGTTTTTT.

This clone was observed a handful of times. The V call is TRBV18, the J call TRBJ2-3; 11 bases are shared with TRBD1. V was pared by 8 bases and J by 3 bases, with 1 base of the junction left unmatched. CDR1 is KGHSH and CDR2 is LQKENI in the germline V gene. The CDR3 runs to 13 residues. The DNA for the CDR3 is TGTGCCAGCCGGGACAGGGGGACAGATACGCAGTATTTT. It encodes CASRDRGTDTQYF.

This clone has only a few counts. The chain combines TRBV23-1 with TRBJ1-5; possibly TRBD1 for D (5 bases). TRBV23-1 is given ORF status, its function remaining uncertain. V was shortened by 8 bases and J by 2 bases, with 13 bases between the two germline ends. This CDR3 has 14 residues. The CDR3 DNA follows: TGCGCCAGCCGCCTCAGGGAAGGCAATCAGCCCCAGCATTTT. This gives the protein CASRLREGNQPQHF.

This chain joins TRBV28 and TRBJ1-2; perhaps TRBD1 as D (6 bases). The length of the CDR3 is 16 residues. V dropped 4 bases and J dropped 4 bases, with 19 bases sitting between them. Germline CDR1 reads MDHEN; CDR2 reads SYDVKM. The CDR3 here is CASSYAAGGAGYGYTF. Written as DNA, the CDR3 is TGTGCCAGCAGTTATGCGGCGGGGGGCGCGGGCTATGGCTACACCTTC.

The V and J genes are TRBV5-5 and TRBJ1-2; possibly TRBD1 for D (5 bases). Germline loops: CDR1 SGHKS, CDR2 YYEKEE (reference sequence). The CDR3 sequence is 13 residues long. With 2 bases removed from V and 9 bases from J, the gap between germline ends came to 14 bases. The CDR3 DNA follows: TGTGCCAGCAGCTTCGGAGGGGTTGAGAGCTACACCTTC. This encodes CASSFGGVESYTF.

V usage is TRBV5-1 and J usage is TRBJ1-2; D is possibly TRBD1 (5 bases). The germline gives CDR1 SGHRS, CDR2 YFSETQ. The CDR3 extends over 12 amino acids. V was pared by 0 bases and J by 7 bases, with 7 bases between. CDR3 protein: CASSLDGGGYTF. DNA for the CDR3: TGCGCCAGCAGCTTGGACGGGGGTGGCTACACCTTC.

By share, this clone ranks as large. V usage is TRBV5-4 and J usage is TRBJ2-5, with TRBD2 identical over 8 bases. The CDR3 extends over 14 amino acids. The germline CDR1 and CDR2 sequences are SGHNT and YYREEE (reference sequence). The junction had 4 bases not matched to a gene; V was cut back by 2 bases and J by 4 bases. This CDR3 reads CASSFGGGGETQYF. CDR3 DNA: TGTGCCAGCAGCTTCGGGGGGGGAGGAGAGACCCAGTACTTC.

This chain links TRBV7-2 with TRBJ2-1; 13 positions agree with TRBD2. Losses at the gene ends were 5 bases for V and 8 bases for J; bases not matched to a gene: 9. CDR1 and CDR2 (germline): SGHTA, FQGNSA. The length of the CDR3 is 16 residues. Here the CDR3 reads CASSHTSGGVLDEQFF. For the CDR3, the DNA is TGTGCCAGCAGCCATACTAGCGGGGGGGTTTTGGATGAGCAGTTCTTC.

The chain employs TRBV27 and TRBJ2-2; 9 bases line up with TRBD2. The ends lost 0 bases at V and 5 bases at J; junction bases unmatched: 1. The CDR3 spans 15 residues. CDR1 is MNHEY and CDR2 is SMNVEV in the germline V gene (reference sequence). CDR3 DNA sequence: TGTGCCAGCAGTTTATCGGCGGGGGGGACCGGGGAGCTGTTTTTT. It translates to CASSLSAGGTGELFF.

The chain links TRBV9 to TRBJ2-1; D unclear. CDR3 length: 14 residues. Germline V gives CDR1 SGDLS, CDR2 YYNGEE. V shed 7 bases and J shed 3 bases, with 14 bases lying between them. In DNA, the CDR3 is TGTGCCAGCCTTTTAAACGGGCTCTACAATGAGCAGTTCTTC. It encodes CASLLNGLYNEQFF.

The chain carries TRBV5-4 and TRBJ2-5, with a weak D call TRBD1 (5 bases). Per germline, CDR1 SGHNT and CDR2 YYREEE (reference sequence). Deletions cut 5 bases from V and 2 bases from J, with 10 bases between. CDR3 size: 13 residues. The chain's CDR3 is CASRPDRQETQYF. CDR3 DNA: TGTGCCAGCAGACCCGACAGACAAGAGACCCAGTACTTC. The entire variable domain, with the rest obtained from reference TRBV5-4 and TRBJ2-5, is as follows: ETGVTQSPTHLIKTRGQQVTLRCSSQSGHNTVSWYQQALGQGPQFIFQYYREEENGRGNFPPRFSGLQFPNYSSELNVNALELDDSALYLCASRPDRQETQYFGPGTRLLVL.

The chain joins TRBV7-2 to TRBJ1-6; 7 bases fit TRBD1. Germline loops: CDR1 SGHTA, CDR2 FQGNSA. After removal of 0 bases from V and 8 bases from J, the junction contained 7 bases not matched to a gene. The CDR3 loop spans 16 amino acids. The CDR3 spells CASSLARGRGDSPLHF. DNA of the CDR3: TGTGCCAGCAGCTTAGCCCGAGGCAGGGGGGATTCACCCCTCCACTTT.

The chain employs TRBV7-9 and TRBJ2-7, with 10 bases lining up with TRBD1. Germline V lookup: CDR1 SEHNR, CDR2 FQNEAQ (reference sequence). The CDR3 length is 15 residues. V shed 5 bases, J shed 2 bases, and the junction held 6 bases outside the gene matches. The CDR3 spells CASSPPGTGAYEQYF. The CDR3 DNA reads TGTGCCAGCAGCCCCCCCGGGACAGGGGCCTACGAGCAGTACTTC.

The rearrangement links TRBV4-1 to TRBJ2-7, with TRBD2 identical over 10 bases. This CDR3 region has 19 residues. With V trimmed by 0 bases and J by 0 bases, 11 bases remained unmatched. CDR1 MGHRA and CDR2 YSYEKL come from the germline V gene. The CDR3 sequence is CASSQEYETSGFGSYEQYF. The DNA for the CDR3 is TGCGCCAGCAGCCAAGAGTACGAGACTAGCGGGTTTGGCTCCTACGAGCAGTACTTC.

The rearrangement joins TRBV10-3 to TRBJ2-1; TRBD1 agrees at 7 bases. Germline V gene sequence: CDR1 ENHRY, CDR2 SYGVKD. Trimming took 7 bases from V and 3 from J; bases not matched to a gene: 6. This CDR3 spans 14 amino acids. The CDR3 here is CAIITGTVYNEQFF. DNA for the CDR3: TGTGCCATCATCACCGGGACAGTCTACAATGAGCAGTTCTTC.

CDR3 sequence: CASSFSGTGGSYEQYF. As DNA, the CDR3 is TGTGCCAGCAGCTTTTCCGGGACAGGGGGCTCCTACGAGCAGTACTTC. This rearrangement joins TRBV11-1 to TRBJ2-7, with 11 bases aligning to TRBD1. CDR1 and CDR2 (germline): SGHAT, FQDESV (reference sequence). The CDR3 runs to 16 residues. J was trimmed by 0 bases and V by 3 bases; bases with no gene match: 4.

The V call is TRBV23-1, the J call TRBJ1-6; no firm D call. TRBV23-1 carries the ORF label, with uncertain function. Trimming pared 2 bases from V and 8 bases from J, leaving 16 bases between. The CDR3 extends over 16 amino acids. CDR3 nucleotide sequence: TGCGCCAGCAGTCAAAAACGGACCGGCCTCTATTCACCCCTCCACTTT. Protein: CASSQKRTGLYSPLHF.